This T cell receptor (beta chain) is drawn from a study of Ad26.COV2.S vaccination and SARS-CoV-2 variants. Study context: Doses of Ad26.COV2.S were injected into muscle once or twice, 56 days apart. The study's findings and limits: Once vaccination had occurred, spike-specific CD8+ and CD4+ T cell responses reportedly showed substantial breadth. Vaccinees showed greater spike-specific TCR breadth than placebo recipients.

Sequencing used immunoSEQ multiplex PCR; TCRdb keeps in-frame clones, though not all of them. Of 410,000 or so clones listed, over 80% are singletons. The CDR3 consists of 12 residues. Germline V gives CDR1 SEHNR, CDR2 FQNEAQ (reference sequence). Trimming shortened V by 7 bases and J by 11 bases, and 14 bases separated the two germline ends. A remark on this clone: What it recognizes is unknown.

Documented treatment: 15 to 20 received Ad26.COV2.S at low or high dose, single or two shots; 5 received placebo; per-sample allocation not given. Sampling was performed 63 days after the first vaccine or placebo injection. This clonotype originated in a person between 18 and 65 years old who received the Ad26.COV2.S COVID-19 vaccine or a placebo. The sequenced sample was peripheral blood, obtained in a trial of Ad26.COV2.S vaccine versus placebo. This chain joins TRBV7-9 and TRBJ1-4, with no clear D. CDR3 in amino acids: CASTDPTWKLFF. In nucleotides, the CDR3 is TGTGCCAGCACGGACCCCACTTGGAAACTGTTTTTT.